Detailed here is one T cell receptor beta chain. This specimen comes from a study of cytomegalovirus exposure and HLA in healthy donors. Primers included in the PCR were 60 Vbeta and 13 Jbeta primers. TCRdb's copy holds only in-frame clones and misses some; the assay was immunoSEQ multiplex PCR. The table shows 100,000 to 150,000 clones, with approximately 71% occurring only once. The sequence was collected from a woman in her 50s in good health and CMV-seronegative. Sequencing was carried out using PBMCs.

CDR3 loop: CASSSLGPGAFF. CDR3 in DNA: TGTGCCAGCAGCTCACTAGGACCGGGTGCGTTCTTC. V and J are TRBV11-2 and TRBJ2-1; possible D gene TRBD2, 5 bases. V dropped 4 bases and J dropped 15 bases, with 16 bases sitting between them. The CDR3 sequence is 12 residues long. Germline CDR1 and CDR2: SGHAT and FQNNGV.